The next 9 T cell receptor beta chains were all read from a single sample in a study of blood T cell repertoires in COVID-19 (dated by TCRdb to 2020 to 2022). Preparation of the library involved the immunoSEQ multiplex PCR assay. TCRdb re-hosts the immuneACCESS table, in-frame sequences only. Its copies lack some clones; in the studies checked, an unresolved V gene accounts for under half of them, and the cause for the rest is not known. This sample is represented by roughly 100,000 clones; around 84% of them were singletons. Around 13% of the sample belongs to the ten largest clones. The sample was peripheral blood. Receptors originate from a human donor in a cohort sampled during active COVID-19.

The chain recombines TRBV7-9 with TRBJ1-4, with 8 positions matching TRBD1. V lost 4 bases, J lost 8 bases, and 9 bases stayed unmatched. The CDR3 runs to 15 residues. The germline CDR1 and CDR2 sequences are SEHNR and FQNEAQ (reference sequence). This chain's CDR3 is CASSYTTGGREKLFF. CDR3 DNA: TGTGCCAGCAGCTACACCACAGGGGGTCGAGAAAAACTGTTTTTT.

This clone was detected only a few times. The chain's CDR3 is CASSSQEFIIYNEQFF. DNA for the CDR3: TGCGCCAGCAGCTCGCAAGAGTTCATCATCTACAATGAGCAGTTCTTC. J is TRBJ2-1 and V is TRBV5-1, with D unclear. Germline CDR1 and CDR2: SGHRS and YFSETQ. This CDR3 spans 16 amino acids. V was clipped by 3 bases and J by 3 bases, with 16 bases between them.

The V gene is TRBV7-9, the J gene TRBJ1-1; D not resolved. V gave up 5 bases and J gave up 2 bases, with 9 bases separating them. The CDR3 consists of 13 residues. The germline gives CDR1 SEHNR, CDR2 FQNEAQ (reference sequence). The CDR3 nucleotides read TGTGCCAGCAGCCCGGGATTCAACACTGAAGCTTTCTTT. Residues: CASSPGFNTEAFF. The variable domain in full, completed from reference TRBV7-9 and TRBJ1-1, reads DTGVSQNPRHKITKRGQNVTFRCDPISEHNRLYWYRQTLGQGPEFLTYFQNEAQLEKSRLLSDRFSAERPKGSFSTLEIQRTEQGDSAMYLCASSPGFNTEAFFGQGTRLTVV.

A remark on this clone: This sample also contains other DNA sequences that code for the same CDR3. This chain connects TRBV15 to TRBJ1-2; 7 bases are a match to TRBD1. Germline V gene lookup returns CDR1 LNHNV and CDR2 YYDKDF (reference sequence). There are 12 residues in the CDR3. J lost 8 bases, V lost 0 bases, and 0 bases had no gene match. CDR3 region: CATSREGGGYTF. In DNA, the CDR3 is TGTGCCACCAGCAGAGAAGGGGGCGGCTACACCTTC.

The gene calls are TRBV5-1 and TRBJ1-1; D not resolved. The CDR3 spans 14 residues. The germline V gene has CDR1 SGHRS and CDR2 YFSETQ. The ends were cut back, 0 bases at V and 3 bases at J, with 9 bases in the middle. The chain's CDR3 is CASSLDSQYTEAFF. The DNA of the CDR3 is TGCGCCAGCAGCTTGGACAGTCAATACACTGAAGCTTTCTTT.

CDR3 nucleotide sequence: TGTGCCAGCAGCCCCGTTTTGACCCAACAGGGCAACACTGAAGCTTTCTTT. This gives the protein CASSPVLTQQGNTEAFF. The V call is TRBV5-4, the J call TRBJ1-1; the D gene is possibly TRBD1 (6 bases). The length of the CDR3 is 17 residues. In germline, CDR1 is SGHNT, CDR2 YYREEE (reference sequence). Trimming cost V 4 bases and J 2 bases, with 21 bases left between them. Drawing the rest from reference TRBV5-4 and TRBJ1-1, the complete variable domain is ETGVTQSPTHLIKTRGQQVTLRCSSQSGHNTVSWYQQALGQGPQFIFQYYREEENGRGNFPPRFSGLQFPNYSSELNVNALELDDSALYLCASSPVLTQQGNTEAFFGQGTRLTVV.

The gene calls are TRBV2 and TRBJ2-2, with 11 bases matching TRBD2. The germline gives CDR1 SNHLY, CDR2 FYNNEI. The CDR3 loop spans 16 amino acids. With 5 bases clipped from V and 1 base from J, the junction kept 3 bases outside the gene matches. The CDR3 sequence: CASSSLAGGNTGELFF. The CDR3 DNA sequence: TGTGCCAGCAGTTCTCTAGCGGGGGGGAACACCGGGGAGCTGTTTTTT.

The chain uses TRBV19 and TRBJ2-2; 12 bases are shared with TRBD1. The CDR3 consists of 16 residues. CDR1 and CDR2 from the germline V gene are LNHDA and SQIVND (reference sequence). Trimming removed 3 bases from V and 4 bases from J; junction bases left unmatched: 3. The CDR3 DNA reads TGTGCCAGTAGTATCTGGGGACAGGGGGCCACCGGGGAGCTGTTTTTT. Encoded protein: CASSIWGQGATGELFF. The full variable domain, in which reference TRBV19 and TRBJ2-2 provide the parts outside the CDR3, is DGGITQSPKYLFRKEGQNVTLSCEQNLNHDAMYWYRQDPGQGLRLIYYSQIVNDFQKGDIAEGYSVSREKKESFPLTVTSAQKNPTAFYLCASSIWGQGATGELFFGEGSRLTVL.

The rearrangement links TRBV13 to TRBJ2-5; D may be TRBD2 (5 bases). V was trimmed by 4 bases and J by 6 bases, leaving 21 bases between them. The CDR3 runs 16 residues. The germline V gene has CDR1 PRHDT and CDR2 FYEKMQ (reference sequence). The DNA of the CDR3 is TGTGCCAGCAGCTCACAAAGACCGGGCCCCGGGAAGACCCAGTACTTC. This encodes CASSSQRPGPGKTQYF. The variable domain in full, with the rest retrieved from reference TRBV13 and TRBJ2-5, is AAGVIQSPRHLIKEKRETATLKCYPIPRHDTVYWYQQGPGQDPQFLISFYEKMQSDKGSIPDRFSAQQFSDYHSELNMSSLELGDSALYFCASSSQRPGPGKTQYFGPGTRLLVL.